These 19 T cell receptor beta chains came from one sample sequenced in a study of OX40 agonist ivuxolimab in advanced cancers. Repertoires were generated with immunoSEQ multiplex PCR, while TCRdb's copy carries only in-frame clones and drops some. The data contain 75,000 to 100,000 clones, roughly four fifths of them singletons. This specimen was CD4+ or CD8+ T cells sorted from blood, taken in a trial of the OX40 agonist ivuxolimab. The receptors originated from an adult with an advanced solid tumor such as melanoma, head and neck, liver or kidney cancer.

The chain has TRBV2 and TRBJ1-6; 8 bases are shared with TRBD1. This CDR3 region has 20 residues. Germline CDR1 reads SNHLY; CDR2 reads FYNNEI. The V gene end was trimmed by 6 bases and the J gene end by 9 bases; junction bases not matched to a gene: 25. CDR3 loop: CASSYRIRQGRRGSPSPLHF. The CDR3 coding sequence is TGTGCCAGCAGCTACAGAATTCGACAGGGGAGGAGAGGAAGTCCTTCACCCCTCCACTTT.

The V call is TRBV4-2, the J call TRBJ1-2; D ambiguous. CDR1 is LGHNA, CDR2 YNFKEQ, per germline. Trimming removed 0 bases at V and 3 bases at J, with 5 bases between. The CDR3 is 13 amino acids. The CDR3: CASSQDEYYGYTF. The CDR3 DNA reads as TGTGCCAGCAGCCAAGATGAGTACTATGGCTACACCTTC.

V and J are TRBV7-8 and TRBJ2-2, with TRBD1 matching over 7 bases. The CDR3 is 14 residues long. Germline values: CDR1 SGHVS, CDR2 FQNEAQ. V was pared by 3 bases and J by 6 bases, with 4 bases of the junction left unmatched. The CDR3, as DNA: TGTGCCAGCAGCTTTACCACAGGGGCCGGGGAGCTGTTTTTT. Protein sequence: CASSFTTGAGELFF.

This chain connects TRBV10-3 to TRBJ1-2; TRBD1 is a possible D gene (6 bases). V was pared by 5 bases and J by 3 bases, with 10 bases between. Germline V gene sequence: CDR1 ENHRY, CDR2 SYGVKD. This CDR3 has 13 amino acids. Here the CDR3 DNA reads TGTGCCATCAGTCTACAGGGAGACTATGGCTACACCTTC. This translates into CAISLQGDYGYTF.

A single count supports this clone. The chain recombines TRBV28 with TRBJ1-1; 8 bases are shared with TRBD1. Germline CDR1 reads MDHEN; CDR2 reads SYDVKM. This CDR3 contains 11 residues. V trimming: 2 bases; J trimming: 10 bases; junction bases outside the gene matches: 0. DNA of the CDR3: TGTGCCAGCAGTTTAACAGGGGGAGCTTTCTTT. Translated, it gives CASSLTGGAFF.

The chain joins TRBV12-5 to TRBJ2-1, with 7 bases lining up with TRBD2. This CDR3 comprises 16 residues. The V and J ends lost 5 bases and 10 bases, in that order; junction bases with no gene match: 17. CDR1 and CDR2 (germline): LGHNT, FRNRAP. The CDR3 is CASGAPPGAGREEQFF. DNA of the CDR3: TGTGCTAGTGGTGCCCCCCCCGGAGCGGGAAGGGAGGAGCAGTTCTTC. Together with reference TRBV12-5 and TRBJ2-1, the CDR3 gives the full variable domain: DARVTQTPRHKVTEMGQEVTMRCQPILGHNTVFWYRQTMMQGLELLAYFRNRAPLDDSGMPKDRFSAEMPDATLATLKIQPSEPRDSAVYFCASGAPPGAGREEQFFGPGTRLTVL.

V gene TRBV5-1 combines with J gene TRBJ1-2; D not resolved. CDR3 size: 15 residues. Germline CDR1 SGHRS, CDR2 YFSETQ. Trimming shortened V by 0 bases and J by 5 bases, and 14 bases separated the two germline ends. The CDR3 sequence is CASSLVGKFGYGYTF. The CDR3 nucleotides are TGCGCCAGCAGCTTGGTGGGTAAATTCGGATATGGCTACACCTTC. Complete variable domain (other parts from reference TRBV5-1 and TRBJ1-2): KAGVTQTPRYLIKTRGQQVTLSCSPISGHRSVSWYQQTPGQGLQFLFEYFSETQRNKGNFPGRFSGRQFSNSRSEMNVSTLELGDSALYLCASSLVGKFGYGYTFGSGTRLTVV.

The rearrangement uses TRBV7-9 and TRBJ2-5; D unresolved. Germline V lookup: CDR1 SEHNR, CDR2 FQNEAQ (reference sequence). This CDR3 is built from 15 residues. CDR3 nucleotides: TGTGTCATTCCCCCCCTGATGGCTAGACAAGAGACCCAGTACTTC. Its translation is CVIPPLMARQETQYF.

CDR3 in DNA: TGTGCCAGCAGGCACGGGGATCGGGGTTACAATGAGCAGTTCTTC. It encodes CASRHGDRGYNEQFF. The gene calls are TRBV6-6 and TRBJ2-1; D perhaps matches TRBD2 (5 bases). The germline gives CDR1 MNHNY, CDR2 SVGAGI (reference sequence). The ends were cut back, 6 bases at V and 4 bases at J, with 16 bases in the middle. CDR3 length equals 15 residues.

This chain connects TRBV6-5 to TRBJ2-6; unclear D gene. The CDR3 totals 16 residues. With 2 bases removed from V and 2 bases from J, the gap between germline ends came to 10 bases. CDR1 and CDR2 (germline): MNHEY, SVGAGI. The CDR3 region has the DNA TGTGCCAGCAGTTACGATCAAGGTACTGGGGCCAACGTCCTGACTTTC. Protein product: CASSYDQGTGANVLTF.

This clone has a handful of counts. This rearrangement joins TRBV5-5 to TRBJ1-1, with D unresolved. Germline lookup yields CDR1 SGHKS and CDR2 YYEKEE (reference sequence). This CDR3 is built from 14 residues. V was shortened by 0 bases and J by 3 bases, with 9 bases between the two germline ends. The CDR3 coding sequence is TGTGCCAGCAGCTTGGAAGTTAGGCACACTGAAGCTTTCTTT. Protein product: CASSLEVRHTEAFF.

The J gene is TRBJ1-1, the V gene TRBV2; no clear D gene. CDR1 is SNHLY and CDR2 is FYNNEI in the germline V gene. This CDR3 has 14 residues. Between the trimmed V and J ends, which lost 6 bases and 1 base, there was a span of 12 bases. CDR3 coding DNA: TGTGCCAGCAGGGCACAGCTTTCGAACACTGAAGCTTTCTTT. Protein: CASRAQLSNTEAFF.

V is TRBV27 and J is TRBJ2-2; D is ambiguous. The germline CDR1 and CDR2 sequences are MNHEY and SMNVEV (reference sequence). V shed 5 bases and J shed 2 bases, with 6 bases lying between them. This CDR3 contains 13 residues. Here the CDR3 reads CASSPTNTGELFF. The CDR3 DNA reads TGTGCCAGCAGTCCTACTAACACCGGGGAGCTGTTTTTT.

This clone has just one count. The V gene is TRBV15, the J gene TRBJ2-7; 8 bases map to TRBD1. The CDR3 has 14 residues. J gave up 0 bases and V 5 bases, and 3 bases lay outside the gene matches. The germline CDR1 and CDR2 sequences are LNHNV and YYDKDF (reference sequence). CDR3 in DNA: TGTGCCACCAGCCGAGGGACAGGCTCCTACGAGCAGTACTTC. The encoded protein is CATSRGTGSYEQYF.

Comment on this clone: This CDR3 is also generated by other DNA sequences in the sample. V gene TRBV7-9 combines with J gene TRBJ1-1; D perhaps matches TRBD1 (6 bases). The V and J ends lost 1 base and 5 bases respectively, with 11 bases between them. Germline values: CDR1 SEHNR, CDR2 FQNEAQ (reference sequence). This CDR3 contains 14 residues. CDR3 sequence: CASSLEGQGTEAFF. DNA of the CDR3: TGTGCCAGCAGCTTAGAGGGGCAGGGGACTGAAGCTTTCTTT.

The V and J genes are TRBV7-8 and TRBJ1-5; 12 positions agree with TRBD1. Trimming cost V 5 bases and J 4 bases; bases outside gene matches: 6. The CDR3 has 16 amino acids. Germline V CDR1 and CDR2: SGHVS, FQNEAQ. This chain's CDR3 is CASSRGQGALNQPQHF. The CDR3 region has the DNA TGTGCCAGCAGCCGGGGACAGGGGGCGCTGAATCAGCCCCAGCATTTT.

The chain couples TRBV5-1 to TRBJ2-1, with D possibly TRBD1 on 6 matching bases. The CDR3 spans 14 residues. Trimming took 0 bases from V and 8 from J, leaving 12 bases between them. CDR1 and CDR2 (germline): SGHRS, YFSETQ. In nucleotides, the CDR3 is TGCGCCAGCAGCTTGGGGGGGCCAGAAGATGAGCAGTTCTTC. This translates into CASSLGGPEDEQFF.

This clone was seen once. This chain links TRBV28 with TRBJ1-1; perhaps TRBD1 as D (6 bases). V gave up 5 bases and J gave up 1 base, with 17 bases separating them. Germline lookup yields CDR1 MDHEN and CDR2 SYDVKM. This CDR3 is 16 amino acids long. The CDR3 DNA is TGTGCCAGCAGTCCGACCGGGGGCCGAAGGAACACTGAAGCTTTCTTT. Protein sequence: CASSPTGGRRNTEAFF.

The rearrangement joins TRBV4-3 to TRBJ2-7, with TRBD1 matching over 8 bases. The CDR3 totals 15 residues. The junction had 8 bases not matched to a gene; V was cut back by 2 bases and J by 5 bases. Germline assignment: CDR1 LGHNA and CDR2 YSLEER. The CDR3 reads CASSQTRTGNNEQYF. The DNA for the CDR3 is TGCGCCAGCAGCCAAACTCGGACAGGGAACAACGAGCAGTACTTC.